A selection of T cell receptor beta chains follows, all from one sample in a study of blood T cell repertoires in COVID-19. Some clones are missing from TCRdb's copy, which holds only in-frame ones; the method was immunoSEQ multiplex PCR. This sample has 120,000 to 150,000 clones, with about four fifths found just once. The source material was PBMCs or T cells enriched from blood (not recorded which). The receptors stem from a woman aged 45-65 years with acute COVID-19. Each CDR3 is given with its conserved first and last residue. The D gene is left open where the match is weak. Rows may omit the clone size; those that give it use once, few, many or a size class.

v_gene: TRBV4-1; d_gene: .; abundance: .; j_gene: TRBJ2-3; CDR3aa: CASSQERGWQDTQYF; CDR3nt: TGCGCCAGCAGCCAAGAGAGAGGGTGGCAGGATACGCAGTATTTT
v_gene: TRBV5-4; d_gene: .; abundance: once; j_gene: TRBJ2-2; CDR3aa: CASRRDFNTGELFF; CDR3nt: TGTGCCAGCAGGCGGGACTTTAACACCGGGGAGCTGTTTTTT
v_gene: TRBV3-1/TRBV3-2; d_gene: TRBD1; abundance: .; j_gene: TRBJ2-5; CDR3aa: CASSPDRGLASQETQYF; CDR3nt: TGTGCCAGCAGCCCGGACAGGGGGCTAGCCTCTCAAGAGACCCAGTACTTC
v_gene: TRBV4-2; d_gene: TRBD1; abundance: .; j_gene: TRBJ2-5; CDR3aa: CASSQDVRGLEAQETQYF; CDR3nt: TGTGCCAGCAGCCAAGATGTCAGGGGGCTGGAGGCACAAGAGACCCAGTACTTC
v_gene: TRBV3-1/TRBV3-2; d_gene: TRBD2; abundance: .; j_gene: TRBJ2-1; CDR3aa: CASSPRGGLTGGYNEQFF; CDR3nt: TGTGCCAGCAGCCCCCGTGGCGGACTCACGGGGGGGTACAATGAGCAGTTCTTC
v_gene: TRBV5-4; d_gene: TRBD2; abundance: .; j_gene: TRBJ2-6; CDR3aa: CASRAGTSTRLATGANVLTF; CDR3nt: TGTGCCAGCAGGGCCGGGACTAGTACCCGCTTGGCGACTGGGGCCAACGTCCTGACTTTC
v_gene: TRBV16; d_gene: .; abundance: .; j_gene: TRBJ1-5; CDR3aa: CASRQVGGPGIQHF; CDR3nt: TGTGCCAGCAGACAAGTAGGCGGACCCGGGATCCAGCATTTT
v_gene: TRBV2; d_gene: TRBD2; abundance: .; j_gene: TRBJ2-1; CDR3aa: CASSESPPASGYNEQFF; CDR3nt: TGTGCCAGCAGTGAAAGCCCCCCGGCTAGCGGGTACAATGAGCAGTTCTTC
v_gene: TRBV5-1; d_gene: .; abundance: .; j_gene: TRBJ2-7; CDR3aa: CASSLATTSELKSYEQYF; CDR3nt: TGCGCCAGCAGCTTGGCCACGACTTCAGAACTCAAATCCTACGAGCAGTACTTC
v_gene: TRBV27; d_gene: TRBD2; abundance: .; j_gene: TRBJ2-7; CDR3aa: CASTLTGRSSDEQYF; CDR3nt: TGTGCCAGCACCCTCACCGGGAGGTCTTCGGACGAGCAGTACTTC
v_gene: TRBV6-5; d_gene: .; abundance: .; j_gene: TRBJ1-3; CDR3aa: CASSYSQGTSGNTIYF; CDR3nt: TGTGCCAGCAGTTACTCTCAGGGGACCTCTGGAAACACCATATATTTT
v_gene: TRBV12-5; d_gene: .; abundance: .; j_gene: TRBJ2-5; CDR3aa: CASGLARVGDRQETQYF; CDR3nt: TGTGCTAGTGGTTTGGCAAGGGTCGGGGATCGGCAAGAGACCCAGTACTTC
v_gene: TRBV2; d_gene: TRBD1; abundance: .; j_gene: TRBJ2-5; CDR3aa: CASKTGVVETQYF; CDR3nt: TGTGCCAGCAAGACAGGGGTAGTGGAGACCCAGTACTTC
v_gene: TRBV7-9; d_gene: TRBD2; abundance: .; j_gene: TRBJ2-7; CDR3aa: CASSPSGRSSEQYF; CDR3nt: TGTGCCAGCAGCCCTAGCGGGAGGAGTTCCGAGCAGTACTTC
v_gene: TRBV29-1; d_gene: .; abundance: .; j_gene: TRBJ1-1; CDR3aa: CSVATLYTEAFF; CDR3nt: TGCAGCGTTGCAACTTTGTACACTGAAGCTTTCTTT
v_gene: TRBV5-1; d_gene: TRBD2; abundance: .; j_gene: TRBJ2-1; CDR3aa: CASSLATSGSANEQFF; CDR3nt: TGCGCCAGCAGCTTGGCCACTAGCGGGAGTGCCAATGAGCAGTTCTTC
v_gene: TRBV28; d_gene: .; abundance: .; j_gene: TRBJ1-1; CDR3aa: CASSFGYRATEAFF; CDR3nt: TGTGCCAGCAGTTTTGGGTACAGGGCCACTGAAGCTTTCTTT
v_gene: TRBV9; d_gene: TRBD2; abundance: .; j_gene: TRBJ2-3; CDR3aa: CASSQGLAGGGDTQYF; CDR3nt: TGTGCCAGCAGCCAAGGACTAGCGGGAGGAGGAGATACGCAGTATTTT
v_gene: TRBV12-3/TRBV12-4; d_gene: .; abundance: .; j_gene: TRBJ1-2; CDR3aa: CASSLVFAGGYTF; CDR3nt: TGTGCCAGCAGCCTTGTCTTTGCCGGGGGCTACACCTTC
v_gene: TRBV6-5; d_gene: TRBD1; abundance: .; j_gene: TRBJ1-2; CDR3aa: CASSYSAGGYYGYTF; CDR3nt: TGTGCCAGCAGTTACTCGGCAGGGGGATACTATGGCTACACCTTC
v_gene: TRBV6-1; d_gene: TRBD1; abundance: few; j_gene: TRBJ1-3; CDR3aa: CASSARQGASGNTIYF; CDR3nt: TGTGCCAGCAGTGCCCGACAGGGGGCTTCGGGAAACACCATATATTTT
v_gene: TRBV3-1/TRBV3-2; d_gene: TRBD2; abundance: few; j_gene: TRBJ2-1; CDR3aa: CASSQVWTSGILNEQFF; CDR3nt: TGTGCCAGCAGCCAAGTTTGGACTAGCGGGATTTTAAATGAGCAGTTCTTC
v_gene: TRBV6-1; d_gene: TRBD2; abundance: .; j_gene: TRBJ2-1; CDR3aa: CASSEATSGYNEQFF; CDR3nt: TGTGCCAGCAGTGAAGCGACTAGCGGATACAATGAGCAGTTCTTC
v_gene: TRBV7-2; d_gene: TRBD2; abundance: .; j_gene: TRBJ2-7; CDR3aa: CASSQGLANKRGEQYF; CDR3nt: TGTGCCAGCAGCCAGGGACTAGCGAACAAACGGGGCGAGCAGTACTTC
v_gene: TRBV6-2/TRBV6-3; d_gene: TRBD1; abundance: few; j_gene: TRBJ2-5; CDR3aa: CASSYRGPETQYF; CDR3nt: TGTGCCAGCAGTTACAGGGGGCCAGAGACCCAGTACTTC
v_gene: TRBV5-1; d_gene: .; abundance: .; j_gene: TRBJ2-1; CDR3aa: CASSLTPGPYNEQFF; CDR3nt: TGCGCCAGCAGCTTAACTCCAGGGCCCTACAATGAGCAGTTCTTC
v_gene: TRBV3-1/TRBV3-2; d_gene: .; abundance: .; j_gene: TRBJ2-3; CDR3aa: CASSQVGDTQYF; CDR3nt: TGTGCCAGCAGCCAAGTCGGAGATACGCAGTATTTT
v_gene: TRBV28; d_gene: TRBD1; abundance: .; j_gene: TRBJ1-2; CDR3aa: CASSPGDRTNYGYTF; CDR3nt: TGTGCCAGCAGTCCGGGGGACAGAACTAACTATGGCTACACCTTC
v_gene: TRBV5-1; d_gene: TRBD1; abundance: .; j_gene: TRBJ2-7; CDR3aa: CASSLGGTGGYEQYF; CDR3nt: TGCGCCAGCAGCTTGGGTGGGACAGGAGGATACGAGCAGTACTTC
v_gene: TRBV4-3; d_gene: .; abundance: .; j_gene: TRBJ1-4; CDR3aa: CASSQPPLGASNEKLFF; CDR3nt: TGCGCCAGCAGCCAACCCCCCCTAGGGGCTAGTAATGAAAAACTGTTTTTT
v_gene: TRBV29-1; d_gene: TRBD2; abundance: .; j_gene: TRBJ2-1; CDR3aa: CSVSSGMNEQFF; CDR3nt: TGCAGCGTTAGTAGCGGGATGAATGAGCAGTTCTTC
v_gene: TRBV28; d_gene: TRBD1; abundance: .; j_gene: TRBJ2-3; CDR3aa: CASSFPKDRGPSTDTQYF; CDR3nt: TGTGCCAGCAGTTTCCCCAAAGACAGGGGCCCTAGCACAGATACGCAGTATTTT
v_gene: TRBV6-5; d_gene: .; abundance: .; j_gene: TRBJ1-1; CDR3aa: CASRKRILTEAFF; CDR3nt: TGTGCCAGCAGAAAGCGTATCCTCACTGAAGCTTTCTTT
v_gene: TRBV3-1/TRBV3-2; d_gene: .; abundance: .; j_gene: TRBJ1-5; CDR3aa: CASSPTSGDSNQPQHF; CDR3nt: TGTGCCAGCAGTCCCACCTCAGGGGATAGCAATCAGCCCCAGCATTTT
v_gene: TRBV5-1; d_gene: TRBD1; abundance: once; j_gene: TRBJ2-2; CDR3aa: CASRPGQGIGELFF; CDR3nt: TGCGCCAGCAGACCGGGACAGGGGATCGGGGAGCTGTTTTTT
v_gene: TRBV27; d_gene: .; abundance: .; j_gene: TRBJ2-2; CDR3aa: CASSLSGLRGAGELFF; CDR3nt: TGTGCCAGCAGTTTAAGCGGACTAAGGGGCGCCGGGGAGCTGTTTTTT
v_gene: TRBV10-3; d_gene: TRBD2; abundance: .; j_gene: TRBJ2-7; CDR3aa: CAIRGVGGYSYEQYF; CDR3nt: TGTGCCATCAGGGGCGTCGGGGGGTACTCCTACGAGCAGTACTTC
v_gene: TRBV19; d_gene: TRBD2; abundance: .; j_gene: TRBJ2-3; CDR3aa: CASSISGYGTSGSTDTQYF; CDR3nt: TGTGCCAGTAGTATTAGCGGTTACGGGACTAGCGGGAGCACAGATACGCAGTATTTT
v_gene: TRBV19; d_gene: TRBD1; abundance: .; j_gene: TRBJ1-5; CDR3aa: CASSSRTGGIGNQPQHF; CDR3nt: TGTGCCAGTAGTTCTCGGACAGGGGGTATTGGCAATCAGCCCCAGCATTTT
v_gene: TRBV18; d_gene: .; abundance: .; j_gene: TRBJ1-4; CDR3aa: CASSPRSDSRNEKLFF; CDR3nt: TGTGCCAGCTCACCACGTTCGGACTCCCGTAATGAAAAACTGTTTTTT
v_gene: TRBV7-2; d_gene: .; abundance: few; j_gene: TRBJ2-2; CDR3aa: CASSLGSILNTGELFF; CDR3nt: TGTGCCAGCAGCTTGGGTAGCATTCTTAACACCGGGGAGCTGTTTTTT
v_gene: TRBV19; d_gene: .; abundance: .; j_gene: TRBJ2-3; CDR3aa: CASSIPSGSADTQYF; CDR3nt: TGTGCCAGTAGTATCCCCTCGGGAAGCGCAGATACGCAGTATTTT
v_gene: TRBV29-1; d_gene: .; abundance: .; j_gene: TRBJ2-5; CDR3aa: CSSRDNPPRETQYF; CDR3nt: TGCAGCAGCCGGGACAATCCCCCCAGAGAGACCCAGTACTTC
v_gene: TRBV6-6; d_gene: TRBD2; abundance: .; j_gene: TRBJ2-4; CDR3aa: CASGTSGTSKNIQYF; CDR3nt: TGTGCCAGCGGGACTAGCGGGACATCCAAAAACATTCAGTACTTC
v_gene: TRBV7-8; d_gene: .; abundance: .; j_gene: TRBJ1-2; CDR3aa: CASSLGTDDYGYTF; CDR3nt: TGTGCCAGCAGCTTGGGTACAGACGACTATGGCTACACCTTC
v_gene: TRBV15; d_gene: .; abundance: many; j_gene: TRBJ1-5; CDR3aa: CATSSPQEPQHF; CDR3nt: TGTGCCACCAGCAGCCCCCAGGAGCCCCAGCATTTT
v_gene: TRBV11-2; d_gene: .; abundance: .; j_gene: TRBJ2-1; CDR3aa: CASSLLAYNEQFF; CDR3nt: TGTGCCAGCAGCTTGCTAGCGTACAATGAGCAGTTCTTC
v_gene: TRBV28; d_gene: .; abundance: .; j_gene: TRBJ1-1; CDR3aa: CASRDYRMNTEAFF; CDR3nt: TGTGCCAGCCGGGACTATCGGATGAACACTGAAGCTTTCTTT
v_gene: TRBV7-3; d_gene: TRBD2; abundance: .; j_gene: TRBJ2-3; CDR3aa: CASSLGGLAGDTQYF; CDR3nt: TGTGCCAGCAGCTTAGGAGGGCTAGCGGGAGATACGCAGTATTTT
v_gene: TRBV6-5; d_gene: TRBD1; abundance: once; j_gene: TRBJ2-7; CDR3aa: CASRSGGQGTYEQYF; CDR3nt: TGTGCCAGCAGATCCGGAGGACAGGGAACCTACGAGCAGTACTTC
v_gene: TRBV12-3/TRBV12-4; d_gene: .; abundance: once; j_gene: TRBJ1-1; CDR3aa: CASSQNTEAFF; CDR3nt: TGTGCCAGCAGTCAGAACACTGAAGCTTTCTTT
v_gene: TRBV3-1/TRBV3-2; d_gene: .; abundance: .; j_gene: TRBJ2-5; CDR3aa: CASSHLGAQETQYF; CDR3nt: TGTGCCAGCAGCCACTTGGGGGCCCAAGAGACCCAGTACTTC
v_gene: TRBV11-3; d_gene: TRBD1; abundance: .; j_gene: TRBJ2-5; CDR3aa: CASSPRQGQETQYF; CDR3nt: TGTGCCAGCAGCCCCCGACAGGGTCAAGAGACCCAGTACTTC
v_gene: TRBV6-2/TRBV6-3; d_gene: .; abundance: .; j_gene: TRBJ2-2; CDR3aa: CASSYSLRALFGGELFF; CDR3nt: TGTGCCAGCAGTTACTCGTTACGAGCCCTCTTTGGCGGGGAGCTGTTTTTT